The clone carrying this T cell receptor beta chain was recorded only once. Its cognate antigen is unknown. This entry comes from a study of T cell responses to AZD1222 COVID-19 vaccine. Regarding the study as a whole: All repertoire sampling was performed exclusively after the peak T cell response. The donor cohort was predominantly white British with a female majority, and clonal diversity may have been underestimated.

This table comes from immunoSEQ multiplex PCR, and its TCRdb copy is limited to in-frame clones, with some not included. Among about 150,000 clones listed, around 93% were seen once. The germline V gene has CDR1 MDHEN and CDR2 SYDVKM. The CDR3 is made up of 15 amino acids. The ends lost 4 bases at V and 7 bases at J; junction bases unmatched: 10. This sequence joins TRBV28 and TRBJ1-2; 9 bases map to TRBD1. This specimen consisted of peripheral blood, obtained on day 0 of AZD1222 vaccination. This receptor was taken from an adult in good health. CDR3 loop: CASSSSTGGVAGYTF. CDR3 sequence (DNA): TGTGCCAGCAGTTCAAGTACAGGGGGCGTAGCTGGCTACACCTTC.